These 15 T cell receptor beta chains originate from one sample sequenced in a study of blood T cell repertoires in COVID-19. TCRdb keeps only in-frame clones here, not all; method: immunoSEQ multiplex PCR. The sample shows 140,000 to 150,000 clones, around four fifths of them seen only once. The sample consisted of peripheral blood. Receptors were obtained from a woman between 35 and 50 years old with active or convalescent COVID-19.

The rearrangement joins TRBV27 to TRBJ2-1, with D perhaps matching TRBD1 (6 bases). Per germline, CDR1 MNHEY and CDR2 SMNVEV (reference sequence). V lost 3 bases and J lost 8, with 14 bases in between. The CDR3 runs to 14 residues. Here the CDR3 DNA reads TGTGCCAGCAGTTTGGGGGTACAGGGTTATGAGCAGTTCTTC. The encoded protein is CASSLGVQGYEQFF.

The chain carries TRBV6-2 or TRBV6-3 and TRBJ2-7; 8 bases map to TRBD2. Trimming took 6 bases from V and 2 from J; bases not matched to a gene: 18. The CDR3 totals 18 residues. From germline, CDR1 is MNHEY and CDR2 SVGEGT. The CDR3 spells CASSSAKITSGDTYEQYF. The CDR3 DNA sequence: TGTGCCAGCAGCTCCGCCAAAATAACTAGCGGTGATACCTACGAGCAGTACTTC.

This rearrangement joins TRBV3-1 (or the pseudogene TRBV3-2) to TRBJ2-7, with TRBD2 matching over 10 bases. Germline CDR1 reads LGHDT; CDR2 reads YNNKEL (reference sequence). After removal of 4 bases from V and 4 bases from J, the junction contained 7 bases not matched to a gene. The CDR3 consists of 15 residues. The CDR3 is CASSRQRGGGYEQYF. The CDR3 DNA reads TGTGCCAGCAGCCGACAGCGGGGGGGAGGATACGAGCAGTACTTC.

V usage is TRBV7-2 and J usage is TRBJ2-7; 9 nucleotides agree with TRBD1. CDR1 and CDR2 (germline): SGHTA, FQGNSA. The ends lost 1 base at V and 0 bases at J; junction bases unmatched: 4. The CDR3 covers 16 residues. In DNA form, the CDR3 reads TGTGCCAGCAGCTTAGTCTGGGACAGGGTCTCCTACGAGCAGTACTTC. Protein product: CASSLVWDRVSYEQYF.

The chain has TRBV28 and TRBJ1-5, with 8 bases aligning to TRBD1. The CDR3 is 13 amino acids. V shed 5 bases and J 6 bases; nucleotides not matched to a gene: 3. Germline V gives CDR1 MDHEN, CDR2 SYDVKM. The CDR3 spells CASSRQGIQPQHF. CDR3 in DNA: TGTGCCAGCAGTCGACAGGGGATTCAGCCCCAGCATTTT.

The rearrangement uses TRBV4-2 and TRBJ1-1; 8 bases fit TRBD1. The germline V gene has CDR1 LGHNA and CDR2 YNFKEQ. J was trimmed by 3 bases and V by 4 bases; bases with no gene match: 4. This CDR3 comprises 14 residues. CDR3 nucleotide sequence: TGTGCCAGCAGCCGCGGACAGGGTGACACTGAAGCTTTCTTT. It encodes CASSRGQGDTEAFF.

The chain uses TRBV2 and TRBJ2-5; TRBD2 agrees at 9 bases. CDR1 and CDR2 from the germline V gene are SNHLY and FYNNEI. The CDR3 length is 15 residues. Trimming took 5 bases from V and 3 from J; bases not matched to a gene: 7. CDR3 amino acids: CASSKLTSGKETQYF. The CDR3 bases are TGTGCCAGCAGTAAACTGACTAGCGGAAAAGAGACCCAGTACTTC. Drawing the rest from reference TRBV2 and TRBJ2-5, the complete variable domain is EPEVTQTPSHQVTQMGQEVILRCVPISNHLYFYWYRQILGQKVEFLVSFYNNEISEKSEIFDDQFSVERPDGSNFTLKIRSTKLEDSAMYFCASSKLTSGKETQYFGPGTRLLVL.

This CDR3 is CASSLRQVGEQYF. The CDR3 region has the DNA TGTGCCAGCAGCTTGAGACAGGTGGGCGAGCAGTACTTC. This chain links TRBV5-6 with TRBJ2-7; D might be TRBD1 (6 bases). Trimming shortened V by 1 base and J by 6 bases, and 11 bases separated the two germline ends. Germline-derived CDR1 and CDR2 are SGHDT and YYEEEE. The CDR3 length is 13 residues.

The CDR3 here is CASSSGQGDAGELFF. CDR3 nucleotide sequence: TGCGCCAGCAGCTCGGGACAGGGCGATGCCGGGGAGCTGTTTTTT. This rearrangement joins TRBV5-1 to TRBJ2-2, with TRBD1 matching 9 bases. The germline V gene has CDR1 SGHRS and CDR2 YFSETQ. This CDR3 has 15 amino acids. V lost 3 bases, J lost 6 bases, and 6 bases stayed unmatched.

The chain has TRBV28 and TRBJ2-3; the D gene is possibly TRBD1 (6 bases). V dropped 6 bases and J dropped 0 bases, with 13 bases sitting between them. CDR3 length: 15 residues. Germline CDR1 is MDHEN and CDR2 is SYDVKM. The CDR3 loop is CASRRQDSSTDTQYF. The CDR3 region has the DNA TGTGCCAGCAGGCGACAGGACTCTAGCACAGATACGCAGTATTTT.

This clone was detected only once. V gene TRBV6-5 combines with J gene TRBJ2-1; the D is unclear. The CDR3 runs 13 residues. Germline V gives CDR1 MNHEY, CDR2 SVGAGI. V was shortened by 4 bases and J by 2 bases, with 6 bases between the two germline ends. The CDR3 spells CASSLSAYNEQFF. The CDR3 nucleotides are TGTGCCAGCAGTTTATCGGCCTACAATGAGCAGTTCTTC.

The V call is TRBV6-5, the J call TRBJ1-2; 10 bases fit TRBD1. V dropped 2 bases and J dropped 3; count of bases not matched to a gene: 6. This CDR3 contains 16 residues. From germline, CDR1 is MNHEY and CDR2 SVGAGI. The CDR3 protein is CASSYLGQGTHYGYTF. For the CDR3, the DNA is TGTGCCAGCAGTTACCTGGGACAGGGGACACACTATGGCTACACCTTC.

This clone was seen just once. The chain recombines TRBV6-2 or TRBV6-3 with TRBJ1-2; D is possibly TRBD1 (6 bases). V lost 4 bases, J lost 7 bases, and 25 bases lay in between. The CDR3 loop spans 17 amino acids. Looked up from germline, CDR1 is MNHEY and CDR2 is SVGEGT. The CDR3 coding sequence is TGTGCCAGCAGTTCCTTGCCTCGGTCGGGGGGCATTGGTGGCTACACCTTC. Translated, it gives CASSSLPRSGGIGGYTF.

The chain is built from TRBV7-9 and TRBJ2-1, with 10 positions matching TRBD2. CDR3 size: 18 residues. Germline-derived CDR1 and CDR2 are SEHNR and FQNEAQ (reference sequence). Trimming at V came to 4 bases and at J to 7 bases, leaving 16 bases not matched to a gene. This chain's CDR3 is CASSSSPTSGGAWNEQFF. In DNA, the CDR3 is TGTGCCAGCAGCTCTTCCCCCACGAGCGGGGGGGCCTGGAATGAGCAGTTCTTC.

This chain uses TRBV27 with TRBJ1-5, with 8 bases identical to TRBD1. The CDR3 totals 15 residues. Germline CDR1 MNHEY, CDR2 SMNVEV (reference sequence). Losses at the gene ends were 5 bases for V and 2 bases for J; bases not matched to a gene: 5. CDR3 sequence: CASSKGQGGNQPQHF. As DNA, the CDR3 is TGTGCCAGCAGTAAAGGACAGGGCGGCAATCAGCCCCAGCATTTT.